A selection of T cell receptor beta chains follows, all from one sample in a study of regulatory T cells in long-lasting Graves disease. MiXCR was run by TCRdb on the multiplex PCR reads, yielding one entry per CDR3 protein. The table lists 410,000 or so distinct CDR3 sequences, about 15% of them singletons. Another study also made use of these data, one on T cells in Graves' hyperthyroidism and ophthalmopathy.

The sequences come from peripheral blood mononuclear cells (PBMCs), collected at new diagnosis, from a patient treated with antithyroid drugs. The receptor source for this set is a woman aged 30 to 39 with Graves disease. The conserved cysteine and the conserved F or W are not part of the CDR3 here. The size of a clone is reported for some rows only, either as once, few or many, or as a class for expanded clones.

TRBJ1-2,-,TRBV20-1,12,SASSTGGGYGYT
TRBJ2-7,many,TRBV20-1,12,SAKRGSMSYEQY
TRBJ1-2,many,TRBV2,11,ANLDRGLYGYT
TRBJ2-1,many,TRBV3-1,11,ASSHPADNEQF
TRBJ1-6,few,TRBV2,14,ASSESRRSPNSPLH
TRBJ1-5,many,TRBV30,11,AWSAGLNQPQH
TRBJ2-3,-,TRBV28,13,ASSSLGTLTDTQY
TRBJ2-5,many,TRBV7-9,13,ASRRAERNAETQY
TRBJ2-6,few,TRBV18,15,ASSPRDSSSGANVLT
TRBJ2-7,-,TRBV19,12,ASSIRDRPNKQY